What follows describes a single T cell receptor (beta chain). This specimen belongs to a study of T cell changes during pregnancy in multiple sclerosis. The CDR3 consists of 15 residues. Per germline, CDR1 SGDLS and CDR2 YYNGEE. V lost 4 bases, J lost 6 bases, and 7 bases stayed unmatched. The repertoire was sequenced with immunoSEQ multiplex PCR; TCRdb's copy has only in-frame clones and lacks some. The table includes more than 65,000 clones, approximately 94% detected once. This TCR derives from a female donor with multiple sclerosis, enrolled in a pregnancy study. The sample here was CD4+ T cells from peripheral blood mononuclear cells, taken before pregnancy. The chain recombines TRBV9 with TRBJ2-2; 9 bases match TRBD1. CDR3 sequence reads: CASSLRDRDPGELFF. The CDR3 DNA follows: TGTGCCAGCAGCTTACGGGACAGGGACCCCGGGGAGCTGTTTTTT.